Listed below are T cell receptor beta chains from one sample, sequenced in a study of blood T cell repertoires in COVID-19. Sequencing was performed with immunoSEQ multiplex PCR; in TCRdb, only in-frame clones are kept and a portion is missing. Of about 200,000 clones listed, just under 90% are singletons. Specimen: peripheral blood. Every receptor here comes from a man aged 55 to 70 who had recovered from COVID-19. CDR3s include the opening cysteine and the closing phenylalanine or tryptophan. The order of the fields is J gene, clone size, V gene, D gene, CDR3 protein, CDR3 DNA. D genes are given only for firm matches. Only some rows state a clone size, as once, few, many or a class for expanded clones.

TRBJ2-1	.	TRBV10-3	TRBD2	CAISSGGVEQFF	TGTGCCATCTCTAGCGGGGGGGTTGAGCAGTTCTTC
TRBJ2-1	.	TRBV5-1	TRBD2	CASTQTSGISEQFF	TGCGCCAGCACCCAGACTAGCGGGATATCTGAGCAGTTCTTC
TRBJ2-5	.	TRBV6-2/TRBV6-3	TRBD2	CASSLRLAGGPETQYF	TGTGCCAGCAGTCTAAGACTAGCGGGGGGGCCGGAGACCCAGTACTTC
TRBJ2-2	.	TRBV29-1	.	CSVKGAAQTGELFF	TGCAGCGTCAAAGGGGCTGCACAGACCGGGGAGCTGTTTTTT
TRBJ2-1	.	TRBV7-2	TRBD1	CASSPGGSYNEQFF	TGTGCCAGCAGCCCAGGGGGCTCCTACAATGAGCAGTTCTTC
TRBJ1-2	.	TRBV10-3	TRBD1	CAISESDREPNYGYTF	TGTGCCATCAGTGAGTCGGACAGGGAACCTAACTATGGCTACACCTTC
TRBJ1-3	.	TRBV11-2	.	CASSLEQSGNTIYF	TGTGCCAGCAGCTTAGAACAGTCTGGAAACACCATATATTTT
TRBJ1-1	.	TRBV6-5	.	CASTPGGLAEAFF	TGTGCCAGCACTCCCGGGGGTCTCGCTGAAGCTTTCTTT
TRBJ1-4	.	TRBV5-1	TRBD1	CASSSGGTNEKLFF	TGCGCCAGCAGCTCAGGGGGTACTAATGAAAAACTGTTTTTT
TRBJ1-1	.	TRBV19	TRBD1	CASSKDRGFTEAFF	TGTGCCAGTAGTAAGGACAGGGGGTTCACTGAAGCTTTCTTT
TRBJ2-7	.	TRBV12-3/TRBV12-4	TRBD2	CASRQSGGWEQYF	TGTGCCAGCCGTCAATCGGGGGGTTGGGAGCAGTACTTC
TRBJ2-1	once	TRBV29-1	TRBD1	CSALGTGNEQFF	TGCAGCGCTTTAGGGACAGGGAATGAGCAGTTCTTC
TRBJ2-5	.	TRBV5-1	.	CASSRMPGGETQYF	TGCGCCAGCAGTCGGATGCCTGGAGGAGAGACCCAGTACTTC
TRBJ2-3	.	TRBV29-1	.	CSVEGPFGTDTQYF	TGCAGCGTTGAAGGGCCCTTCGGCACAGATACGCAGTATTTT
TRBJ2-7	once	TRBV29-1	.	CSVEGRTVFYEQYF	TGCAGCGTTGAAGGGAGGACAGTTTTCTACGAGCAGTACTTC
TRBJ1-2	.	TRBV28	TRBD1	CASSGTGRDYGYTF	TGTGCCAGCAGTGGGACAGGACGCGACTATGGCTACACCTTC
TRBJ1-1	.	TRBV28	.	CASSSSLSEAFF	TGTGCCAGCAGTTCTTCCCTTTCTGAAGCTTTCTTT
TRBJ1-5	many	TRBV28	.	CASSLPGDQPQHF	TGTGCCAGCAGTCTACCGGGGGATCAGCCCCAGCATTTT
TRBJ2-5	.	TRBV11-2	TRBD2	CASSTSGKETQYF	TGTGCCAGCAGTACTAGCGGAAAAGAGACCCAGTACTTC
TRBJ1-1	.	TRBV7-3	TRBD1	CASSPNGQGYTEAFF	TGTGCCAGCAGCCCCAATGGACAGGGGTACACTGAAGCTTTCTTT
TRBJ1-2	.	TRBV7-9	.	CASSFGRANYGYTF	TGTGCCAGCAGCTTCGGTCGGGCTAACTATGGCTACACCTTC
TRBJ1-1	.	TRBV18	.	CASSPQEGSMNTEAFF	TGTGCCAGCTCACCACAGGAAGGGAGCATGAACACTGAAGCTTTCTTT
TRBJ2-1	.	TRBV6-6	.	CATRGVSYNEQFF	TGTGCCACCAGGGGAGTCAGCTACAATGAGCAGTTCTTC
TRBJ2-1	.	TRBV19	TRBD2	CASSLGLAGEWFF	TGTGCCAGTAGCCTGGGACTAGCGGGAGAATGGTTCTTC
TRBJ2-5	.	TRBV5-4	TRBD1	CASSRDRGLGTQYF	TGTGCCAGCAGCCGGGACAGGGGGCTCGGGACCCAGTACTTC
TRBJ2-5	few	TRBV7-2	TRBD2	CASSLGLAGGVIQETQYF	TGTGCCAGCAGCTTGGGACTAGCGGGGGGCGTTATTCAAGAGACCCAGTACTTC
TRBJ2-7	few	TRBV12-3/TRBV12-4	.	CASSLTTYEQYF	TGTGCCAGCAGTTTGACAACCTACGAGCAGTACTTC
TRBJ2-6	few	TRBV14	.	CASSQAREWAGANVLTF	TGTGCCAGCAGCCAAGCCCGGGAGTGGGCTGGGGCCAACGTCCTGACTTTC
TRBJ2-1	few	TRBV18	TRBD1	CASSPRTTGDEQFF	TGTGCCAGCTCCCCGCGGACCACAGGGGATGAGCAGTTCTTC
TRBJ2-2	.	TRBV19	.	CASSVAHSNTGELFF	TGTGCCAGTAGTGTAGCGCACTCGAACACCGGGGAGCTGTTTTTT
TRBJ2-3	.	TRBV14	.	CASSQETGTQYF	TGTGCCAGCAGCCAAGAGACGGGTACGCAGTATTTT
TRBJ1-2	.	TRBV6-5	.	CASSYSAGAWGGYTF	TGTGCCAGCAGTTACTCGGCAGGGGCATGGGGGGGCTACACCTTC
TRBJ2-2	.	TRBV11-3	TRBD2	CASSLLAGGGELFF	TGTGCCAGCAGCTTACTAGCGGGAGGAGGGGAGCTGTTTTTT
TRBJ2-7	once	TRBV13	TRBD2	CASSRTSGLTYEQYF	TGTGCCAGCAGCCGGACTAGCGGGCTTACCTACGAGCAGTACTTC
TRBJ1-1	.	TRBV30	.	CAWREGGGNTEAFF	TGTGCCTGGAGGGAAGGGGGTGGGAACACTGAAGCTTTCTTT
TRBJ2-7	.	TRBV7-8	.	CASSLAIYEQYF	TGTGCCAGCAGCTTAGCCATCTACGAGCAGTACTTC
TRBJ2-3	.	TRBV5-1	TRBD2	CASSVERDTDTQYF	TGCGCCAGCAGCGTGGAGCGGGACACAGATACGCAGTATTTT
TRBJ2-2	.	TRBV19	.	CASRENYSAGELFF	TGTGCCAGTAGGGAAAACTATTCCGCCGGGGAGCTGTTTTTT
TRBJ2-2	.	TRBV7-2	TRBD2	CASSVSGGARSGELFF	TGTGCCAGCAGCGTTAGCGGGGGGGCACGGAGCGGGGAGCTGTTTTTT
TRBJ1-6	.	TRBV3-1/TRBV3-2	.	CASSQGGRNSPLHF	TGTGCCAGCAGCCAAGGAGGTCGGAATTCACCCCTCCACTTT
TRBJ1-1	.	TRBV28	.	CASTPQGRAAFFTEAFF	TGTGCCAGCACCCCACAGGGAAGGGCCGCTTTTTTCACTGAAGCTTTCTTT
TRBJ2-7	.	TRBV28	.	CASSLFNVRAYEQYF	TGTGCCAGCAGTTTATTTAATGTCAGGGCCTACGAGCAGTACTTC
TRBJ2-2	.	TRBV27	TRBD2	CASRFTPQAGGRTGELFF	TGTGCCAGCAGATTCACCCCGCAAGCGGGAGGAAGGACCGGGGAGCTGTTTTTT
TRBJ2-1	.	TRBV9	.	CASSVLAGSYNEQFF	TGTGCCAGCAGCGTACTTGCCGGCTCCTACAATGAGCAGTTCTTC
TRBJ1-3	.	TRBV27	.	CASSRTGSNSGNTIYF	TGTGCCAGCAGTCGCACAGGGAGCAACTCTGGAAACACCATATATTTT
TRBJ2-7	.	TRBV11-2	.	CASSRGASYEQYF	TGTGCCAGCAGCCGGGGGGCTAGCTACGAGCAGTACTTC
TRBJ2-7	once	TRBV7-2	.	CASSFLDEQYF	TGTGCCAGCAGCTTCCTCGACGAGCAGTACTTC
TRBJ2-7	once	TRBV2	.	CASTLLASEQYF	TGTGCCAGCACACTACTAGCCTCCGAGCAGTACTTC
TRBJ1-1	.	TRBV7-9	TRBD1	CASSSDRGVTEAFF	TGTGCCAGCAGCTCCGACAGGGGAGTCACTGAAGCTTTCTTT
TRBJ1-2	.	TRBV30	.	CAWSVPPGGYTF	TGTGCCTGGAGTGTACCTCCTGGCGGCTACACCTTC
TRBJ2-7	once	TRBV3-1/TRBV3-2	.	CASSRQGGPYEQYF	TGTGCCAGCAGCCGACAGGGAGGCCCCTACGAGCAGTACTTC
TRBJ2-1	.	TRBV5-5	.	CASSFTSGSYNEQFF	TGTGCCAGCAGCTTTACAAGCGGTTCCTACAATGAGCAGTTCTTC
TRBJ2-3	.	TRBV24-1	TRBD1	CATGKTGGLSDTQYF	TGTGCCACAGGAAAGACAGGGGGCCTTTCAGATACGCAGTATTTT
TRBJ2-4	.	TRBV9	.	CASSVGYSKNIQYF	TGTGCCAGCAGCGTAGGGTACAGCAAAAACATTCAGTACTTC
TRBJ2-7	.	TRBV7-2	TRBD2	CASSLVRSGGHSYEQYF	TGTGCCAGCAGCTTAGTCAGATCGGGGGGTCATTCCTACGAGCAGTACTTC
TRBJ2-3	.	TRBV7-9	.	CASSLGLSTDTQYF	TGTGCCAGCAGCCTAGGGCTTAGCACAGATACGCAGTATTTT
TRBJ2-2	.	TRBV24-1	TRBD2	CATSDLRGDLLNTGELFF	TGTGCCACCAGTGATTTGCGGGGGGACTTACTAAACACCGGGGAGCTGTTTTTT
TRBJ1-2	.	TRBV3-1/TRBV3-2	.	CASSHLQEYGYTF	TGTGCCAGCAGCCATCTGCAGGAATATGGCTACACCTTC